Shown below are 8 T cell receptor beta chains from a single sample sequenced in a study of patients and donors after allogeneic stem cell transplantation. A single record per CDR3 protein comes from TCRdb applying MiXCR to the RT-PCR reads. This sample has a few hundred thousand distinct CDR3 sequences, with 38% found just once. The sample taken for sequencing was blood, either unsorted or a sorted T cell fraction (not recorded which). The source of these receptors is a human donor who was either an allogeneic HSCT recipient or a stem cell or donor lymphocyte infusion donor (not recorded which). It is not recorded whose cells these are; they may come from a transplant donor.

In this sample, this clonotype turned up a few times. This chain joins TRBV19 and TRBJ2-2, with 12 bases matching TRBD2. CDR1 is LNHDA and CDR2 is SQIVND in the germline V gene (reference sequence). The trim removed 5 bases at V and 2 bases at J, leaving 9 bases unmatched. The CDR3 runs to 18 residues. This chain's CDR3 is CASSARLAGASNTGELFF. In DNA, the CDR3 is TGTGCCAGTAGTGCTCGACTAGCGGGGGCTTCAAACACCGGGGAGCTGTTTTTT.

The V gene is TRBV4-3, the J gene TRBJ1-5, with D uncertain. Looked up from germline, CDR1 is LGHNA and CDR2 is YSLEER. This CDR3 has 14 residues. V shed 0 bases and J shed 4 bases, with 7 bases lying between them. CDR3 DNA sequence: TGCGCCAGCAGCCAAGATAGGCAGAATCAGCCCCAGCATTTT. Protein: CASSQDRQNQPQHF.

The chain carries TRBV5-5 and TRBJ2-5; the D gene is possibly TRBD1 (5 bases). V lost 5 bases, J lost 4 bases, and 12 bases lay in between. Germline V gene lookup returns CDR1 SGHKS and CDR2 YYEKEE (reference sequence). The CDR3 covers 13 residues. The CDR3 loop is CASSPGHGETQYF. CDR3 bases: TGTGCCAGCAGTCCTGGACACGGAGAGACCCAGTACTTC.

This chain links TRBV6-5 with TRBJ1-4, with D maybe TRBD1 (6 bases). This CDR3 spans 15 amino acids. CDR1 and CDR2 (germline): MNHEY, SVGAGI. Trimming took off 6 bases at V and 0 bases at J, with 11 bases between the two ends. CDR3 DNA: TGTGCCAGCAGAGAACAGGGTACAACTAATGAAAAACTGTTTTTT. The encoded protein is CASREQGTTNEKLFF.

This clonotype turned up a few times. V gene TRBV20-1 combines with J gene TRBJ1-1; D uncertain. The CDR3 length is 13 residues. The V gene lost 3 bases and the J gene lost 4 bases, with 12 bases spanning the gap. Germline assignment: CDR1 DFQATT and CDR2 SNEGSKA (reference sequence). The CDR3 coding sequence is TGCAGTGCTAGTCAAAGCAGACGCACTGAAGCTTTCTTT. Its protein product is CSASQSRRTEAFF.

V gene TRBV4-1 combines with J gene TRBJ1-5; tentative D call: TRBD1 (5 bases). Trimming took 0 bases from V and 4 from J, leaving 16 bases between them. Germline CDR1 is MGHRA and CDR2 is YSYEKL. The CDR3 has 17 residues. In nucleotides, the CDR3 is TGCGCCAGCAGCCAAGATCAGCACCGGGGACTTAATCAGCCCCAGCATTTT. This translates into CASSQDQHRGLNQPQHF.

J is TRBJ2-7 and V is TRBV10-3; D assignment may be TRBD1 or TRBD2 (5 bases each). Germline assignment: CDR1 ENHRY and CDR2 SYGVKD. The CDR3 spans 15 residues. Trimming took off 2 bases at V and 7 bases at J, with 18 bases between the two ends. DNA of the CDR3: TGTGCCATCAGTGAGAACCCCGCGAGGGGCCGGGAGCAGTACTTC. Protein: CAISENPARGREQYF.

This clonotype showed up just a few times. V usage is TRBV18 and J usage is TRBJ2-5; D is ambiguous. CDR1 and CDR2 (germline): KGHSH, LQKENI. This CDR3 comprises 12 residues. Trimming removed 3 bases at V and 1 base at J, with 3 bases between. The CDR3 DNA reads as TGTGCCAGCTCACCGGGCCAAGAGACCCAGTACTTC. Amino acids: CASSPGQETQYF.